The 15 T cell receptor beta chains below were found in one sample sequenced in a study of T cell responses to AZD1222 COVID-19 vaccine. Only in-frame clones appear in the TCRdb table, and some are missing; sequencing was by immunoSEQ multiplex PCR. The data hold 65,000 to 75,000 clones, with 88% observed a single time. The sample in question was peripheral blood, obtained 28 days after the second dose of the MenACWY control vaccine. Source of these receptors: an adult who received the MenACWY meningococcal vaccine as a control.

The rearrangement uses TRBV2 and TRBJ2-7; D remains ambiguous. This CDR3 spans 16 amino acids. V gave up 6 bases and J gave up 2 bases, with 20 bases separating them. Germline V gene lookup returns CDR1 SNHLY and CDR2 FYNNEI. The CDR3 nucleotides read TGTGCCAGCAGGGATGGCGACAAGCCTAGGGCCTACGAGCAGTACTTC. The encoded protein is CASRDGDKPRAYEQYF. Together with reference TRBV2 and TRBJ2-7, the CDR3 gives the full variable domain: EPEVTQTPSHQVTQMGQEVILRCVPISNHLYFYWYRQILGQKVEFLVSFYNNEISEKSEIFDDQFSVERPDGSNFTLKIRSTKLEDSAMYFCASRDGDKPRAYEQYFGPGTRLTVT.

The chain has TRBV28 and TRBJ1-4; 8 bases are a match to TRBD1. In germline, CDR1 is MDHEN, CDR2 SYDVKM. The V segment lost 6 bases and the J segment 5 bases; nucleotides outside the gene matches: 11. The CDR3 is 16 residues long. DNA for the CDR3: TGTGCCAGCAGGCCGTTCCCAGGGGGCAAAAATGAAAAACTGTTTTTT. It specifies CASRPFPGGKNEKLFF.

V gene TRBV19 combines with J gene TRBJ2-7, with 8 nucleotides matching TRBD1. In germline, CDR1 is LNHDA, CDR2 SQIVND (reference sequence). J gave up 0 bases and V 4 bases, and 5 bases lay outside the gene matches. The CDR3 is made up of 15 amino acids. CDR3 bases: TGTGCCAGTAGTACGGGGACAGGCAGCTCCTACGAGCAGTACTTC. This gives the protein CASSTGTGSSYEQYF.

V is TRBV4-2 and J is TRBJ2-3; the D is unclear. Trimming removed 0 bases at V and 0 bases at J, with 7 bases between. CDR1 and CDR2 from the germline V gene are LGHNA and YNFKEQ. This CDR3 has 15 residues. The DNA of the CDR3 is TGTGCCAGCAGCCAAGAGAGGCATAGCACAGATACGCAGTATTTT. Translation: CASSQERHSTDTQYF.

CDR3 residues: CASSPLAGEDEQYF. The CDR3, as DNA: TGCGCCAGCAGTCCACTAGCGGGGGAGGACGAGCAGTACTTC. This chain uses TRBV5-1 with TRBJ2-7, with 11 bases fitting TRBD2. The trim removed 5 bases at V and 5 bases at J, leaving 6 bases unmatched. Per germline, CDR1 SGHRS and CDR2 YFSETQ. The CDR3 totals 14 residues.

The CDR3 is CATISGWEPYEQYF. Here the CDR3 DNA reads TGTGCCACCATCTCGGGATGGGAACCCTACGAGCAGTACTTC. V and J are TRBV6-6 and TRBJ2-7, with a weak D call TRBD2 (5 bases). The V and J ends lost 10 bases and 2 bases respectively, with 18 bases between them. CDR3 length equals 14 residues. Germline CDR1 and CDR2: MNHNY and SVGAGI (reference sequence).

The J gene is TRBJ1-4, the V gene TRBV7-2; TRBD1 is a possible D gene (5 bases). Germline CDR1 and CDR2: SGHTA and FQGNSA. Trimming removed 1 base from V and 8 bases from J, with 14 bases in between. This CDR3 has 15 amino acids. The CDR3 is CASSLEGQGGEKLFF. The CDR3 region has the DNA TGTGCCAGCAGCTTAGAGGGGCAGGGCGGGGAAAAACTGTTTTTT.

V and J are TRBV19 and TRBJ2-1, with TRBD2 matching 8 bases. The CDR3 is 16 residues long. Trimming removed 6 bases from V and 5 bases from J; junction bases left unmatched: 12. Germline-derived CDR1 and CDR2 are LNHDA and SQIVND (reference sequence). CDR3 in amino acids: CASSNSGAKPNNEQFF. CDR3 bases: TGTGCCAGTAGCAATAGCGGGGCTAAACCAAACAATGAGCAGTTCTTC.

This chain joins TRBV29-1 and TRBJ2-1; possible D gene TRBD1, 6 bases. Trimming removed 0 bases from V and 7 bases from J, with 13 bases in between. The germline V gene has CDR1 SQVTM and CDR2 ANQGSEA. CDR3 size: 14 residues. The CDR3 loop is CSVEEVVRGNEQFF. The CDR3 bases are TGCAGCGTTGAAGAGGTTGTAAGGGGGAATGAGCAGTTCTTC.

This clone showed up just a few times. The chain has TRBV3-1 (or the pseudogene TRBV3-2) and TRBJ2-3; 7 bases map to TRBD2. CDR1 is LGHDT and CDR2 is YNNKEL in the germline V gene (reference sequence). The J segment lost 6 bases and the V segment lost 6 bases, leaving 9 bases of the junction unmatched. The CDR3 extends over 14 amino acids. CDR3 sequence: CASSPLSGKDTQYF. The CDR3 DNA is TGTGCCAGCAGTCCCCTCAGCGGGAAGGATACGCAGTATTTT.

V gene TRBV10-3 combines with J gene TRBJ2-5; TRBD2 agrees at 11 bases. The CDR3 runs to 18 residues. The germline V gene encodes CDR1 ENHRY and CDR2 SYGVKD. V shed 0 bases, J shed 4 bases, and the junction held 10 bases outside the gene matches. Here the CDR3 reads CAISESNWVLAGGETQYF. The CDR3 DNA is TGTGCCATCAGTGAGTCGAATTGGGTCCTAGCGGGAGGAGAGACCCAGTACTTC.

The gene calls are TRBV24-1 and TRBJ2-2; D is possibly TRBD2 (5 bases). The CDR3 covers 12 residues. V shed 4 bases and J shed 7 bases, with 6 bases lying between them. Germline-derived CDR1 and CDR2 are KGHDR and SFDVKD. CDR3 coding DNA: TGTGCCACCAGTGAGGGGAGCGGGGAGCTGTTTTTT. Amino acids: CATSEGSGELFF.

The CDR3 sequence is CASSFNGGVSYNEQFF. The CDR3 DNA sequence: TGTGCCAGCAGTTTCAACGGGGGGGTTAGCTACAATGAGCAGTTCTTC. This chain joins TRBV6-5 and TRBJ2-1; 8 bases agree with TRBD2. Trimming took 4 bases from V and 3 from J; bases not matched to a gene: 8. Per the germline V gene, CDR1 is MNHEY and CDR2 is SVGAGI. The CDR3 totals 16 residues.

This clone was detected only once. The chain has TRBV5-4 and TRBJ1-2, with no clear D. Trimming took 0 bases from V and 0 from J, leaving 6 bases between them. Germline V gene sequence: CDR1 SGHNT, CDR2 YYREEE (reference sequence). The length of the CDR3 is 14 residues. The CDR3 bases are TGTGCCAGCAGCTTGGCAGAGCCTAACTATGGCTACACCTTC. Its translation: CASSLAEPNYGYTF.

This chain joins TRBV13 and TRBJ2-1; D unresolved. Germline CDR1 PRHDT, CDR2 FYEKMQ (reference sequence). This CDR3 has 16 amino acids. V lost 0 bases and J 6 bases, leaving 15 bases between the germline ends. CDR3 DNA: TGTGCCAGCAGCTTAGGAGCTCCTTATACCGGCAATGAGCAGTTCTTC. Translation: CASSLGAPYTGNEQFF.